Shown below are 15 T cell receptor beta chains from a single sample sequenced in a study of blood T cells in healthy people across ages. A J-beta primer mix and a sample-barcoded 5' primer were used in a second PCR of about 7 to 12 cycles. TCRdb reprocessed the 5' RACE reads via MiXCR and lists one record per CDR3 protein. There are about 1,400,000 distinct CDR3 sequences in the sample; around 59% occur only once, and 6.5% to 8.5% lies in the top ten. The source material was blood. The receptors derive from a man between 18 and 35 years old in good health.

This clonotype has just a few counts. The chain joins TRBV7-2 to TRBJ2-4; D is perhaps TRBD1 or TRBD2 (5 bases each). The CDR3 is 20 amino acids. Trimming removed 1 base from V and 6 bases from J, with 28 bases in between. CDR1 and CDR2 (germline): SGHTA, FQGNSA. Here the CDR3 reads CASSLVSRSGRGALANIQYF. The CDR3 nucleotides read TGTGCCAGCAGCTTAGTGAGTCGTTCGGGACGAGGGGCGTTGGCAAACATTCAGTACTTC.

This chain links TRBV4-1 with TRBJ1-1; D perhaps matches TRBD1 (6 bases). V dropped 4 bases and J dropped 8 bases, with 17 bases sitting between them. This CDR3 spans 14 amino acids. Germline V gives CDR1 MGHRA, CDR2 YSYEKL. The CDR3 loop reads CASSPEGGGYEAFF. CDR3 bases: TGCGCCAGCAGCCCAGAGGGAGGGGGATACGAAGCTTTCTTT.

This clonotype was picked up a small number of times. The V and J genes are TRBV7-2 and TRBJ2-7; D assignment may be TRBD1 or TRBD2 (6 bases each). Per the germline V gene, CDR1 is SGHTA and CDR2 is FQGNSA. The ends were cut back, 2 bases at V and 2 bases at J, with 10 bases in the middle. This CDR3 has 14 residues. CDR3 in amino acids: CASSLLGGPYEQYF. In DNA, the CDR3 is TGTGCCAGCAGCTTATTGGGGGGCCCCTACGAGCAGTACTTC.

The table lists this clonotype with a few counts. This chain joins TRBV10-3 and TRBJ2-5; 8 bases align to TRBD2. The V gene end was trimmed by 4 bases and the J gene end by 3 bases; junction bases not matched to a gene: 10. The CDR3 totals 16 residues. Looked up from germline, CDR1 is ENHRY and CDR2 is SYGVKD. The CDR3 region has the DNA TGTGCCATCAGTGCTCCCACAACTAGCGGAGAAGAGACCCAGTACTTC. Protein sequence: CAISAPTTSGEETQYF.

The chain employs TRBV20-1 and TRBJ2-4; 9 bases match TRBD2. The V and J ends lost 5 bases and 0 bases, in that order; junction bases with no gene match: 5. Germline V gives CDR1 DFQATT, CDR2 SNEGSKA (reference sequence). CDR3 length equals 15 residues. Here the CDR3 DNA reads TGCAGTGCTTCTAGCGGGGTAGTAGCCAAAAACATTCAGTACTTC. As protein: CSASSGVVAKNIQYF.

This rearrangement joins TRBV4-1 to TRBJ2-3; no firm D call. The CDR3 loop spans 12 amino acids. CDR1 is MGHRA, CDR2 YSYEKL, per germline. V was clipped by 6 bases and J by 9 bases, with 13 bases between them. The CDR3 bases are TGCGCCAGCAGGCACGCGAGAGGAACGCAGTATTTT. Amino acid sequence: CASRHARGTQYF.

This clonotype was counted a few times. The chain carries TRBV2 and TRBJ2-1; D is uncertain. CDR3 length: 13 residues. Trimming shortened V by 7 bases and J by 0 bases, and 7 bases separated the two germline ends. Germline V gene lookup returns CDR1 SNHLY and CDR2 FYNNEI. The CDR3 loop is CASKGSSYNEQFF. CDR3 coding DNA: TGTGCCAGCAAGGGTAGCTCCTACAATGAGCAGTTCTTC.

The rearrangement joins TRBV20-1 to TRBJ2-1; D is undetermined. The germline V and J ends were trimmed by 6 bases and 0 bases, with 12 bases remaining between them. The germline V gene encodes CDR1 DFQATT and CDR2 SNEGSKA (reference sequence). The CDR3 has 14 amino acids. The CDR3 nucleotides are TGCAGTGCCCCCCGGATAGGCTCCTACAATGAGCAGTTCTTC. Translating gives CSAPRIGSYNEQFF.

This chain connects TRBV20-1 to TRBJ1-3, with TRBD1 as a possible D gene (5 bases). The CDR3 spans 16 residues. Trimming pared 0 bases from V and 2 bases from J, leaving 14 bases between. Germline CDR1 is DFQATT and CDR2 is SNEGSKA (reference sequence). CDR3 in amino acids: CSARDVMGDPGNTIYF. DNA of the CDR3: TGCAGTGCTAGAGATGTAATGGGGGACCCTGGAAACACCATATATTTT.

This clonotype came up once. The chain joins TRBV7-9 to TRBJ2-3; maybe TRBD1 (5 bases). Germline V gene sequence: CDR1 SEHNR, CDR2 FQNEAQ (reference sequence). Between the trimmed V and J ends, which lost 0 bases and 8 bases, there was a span of 12 bases. The CDR3 consists of 14 residues. DNA for the CDR3: TGTGCCAGCAGCTTAGCGCGACAGATCAGTACGCAGTATTTT. Translated, it gives CASSLARQISTQYF. Drawing the rest from reference TRBV7-9 and TRBJ2-3, the complete variable domain is DTGVSQNPRHKITKRGQNVTFRCDPISEHNRLYWYRQTLGQGPEFLTYFQNEAQLEKSRLLSDRFSAERPKGSFSTLEIQRTEQGDSAMYLCASSLARQISTQYFGPGTRLTVL.

The rearrangement links TRBV29-1 to TRBJ1-1, with a tentative D call TRBD1 (5 bases). V was shortened by 4 bases and J by 0 bases, with 12 bases between the two germline ends. This CDR3 region has 14 residues. Germline V gene data show CDR1 as SQVTM and CDR2 as ANQGSEA. Written as DNA, the CDR3 is TGCAGCGTTGTGCCAGGACACTTGAACACTGAAGCTTTCTTT. The encoded protein is CSVVPGHLNTEAFF. The full variable domain, completed using reference TRBV29-1 and TRBJ1-1, is SAVISQKPSRDICQRGTSLTIQCQVDSQVTMMFWYRQQPGQSLTLIATANQGSEATYESGFVIDKFPISRPNLTFSTLTVSNMSPEDSSIYLCSVVPGHLNTEAFFGQGTRLTVV.

The V gene is TRBV10-2, the J gene TRBJ2-7; 10 bases agree with TRBD2. V lost 6 bases and J lost 3; bases outside the gene matches: 8. The germline CDR1 and CDR2 sequences are WSHSY and SAAADI. CDR3 size: 15 residues. The CDR3 nucleotides are TGCGCCAGCAGAGACTTGCCTAGCGGGGGCTACGAGCAGTACTTC. It encodes CASRDLPSGGYEQYF.

This chain uses TRBV5-5 with TRBJ2-3; maybe TRBD2 (6 bases). Germline V lookup: CDR1 SGHKS, CDR2 YYEKEE (reference sequence). The CDR3 covers 18 residues. The V end lost 3 bases, the J end lost 4 bases, and 24 bases lay between the germline ends. CDR3 in DNA: TGTGCCAGCAGCTGGCCGCGGGACGAAATGCTTCAGCCAGATACGCAGTATTTT. Its protein product is CASSWPRDEMLQPDTQYF. Combining the CDR3 with reference TRBV5-5 and TRBJ2-3 gives the whole variable domain DAGVTQSPTHLIKTRGQQVTLRCSPISGHKSVSWYQQVLGQGPQFIFQYYEKEERGRGNFPDRFSARQFPNYSSELNVNALLLGDSALYLCASSWPRDEMLQPDTQYFGPGTRLTVL.

The CDR3 is CASSLTSGGATQFF. The CDR3 DNA sequence: TGTGCCAGCAGTTTGACTAGCGGGGGGGCCACGCAGTTCTTC. The chain is built from TRBV28 and TRBJ2-1; 14 bases line up with TRBD2. The CDR3 spans 14 residues. Germline V gene data show CDR1 as MDHEN and CDR2 as SYDVKM. Trimming removed 3 bases from V and 12 bases from J; junction bases left unmatched: 4. Filled out from reference TRBV28 and TRBJ2-1, the complete variable domain reads DVKVTQSSRYLVKRTGEKVFLECVQDMDHENMFWYRQDPGLGLRLIYFSYDVKMKEKGDIPEGYSVSREKKERFSLILESASTNQTSMYLCASSLTSGGATQFFGPGTRLTVL.

The V and J genes are TRBV10-3 and TRBJ2-7; no definite D call. The CDR3 sequence is 11 residues long. Germline-derived CDR1 and CDR2 are ENHRY and SYGVKD. V lost 5 bases, J lost 3 bases, and 5 bases lay in between. The CDR3 DNA follows: TGTGCCATCAGTCGAAACTACGAGCAGTACTTC. Its protein product is CAISRNYEQYF.